The T cell receptor (beta chain) under discussion was sequenced for a study of blood T cell repertoires in COVID-19. Study-level information: Italy, Spain and the United States were the sources of the convalescent and acute COVID-19 samples. Sources were T cells, B-cell-depleted T cells, or PBMCs; the material itself was cDNA or gDNA.

Deletions cut 0 bases from V and 4 bases from J, with 10 bases between. Germline values: CDR1 MNHNS, CDR2 SASEGT. The CDR3 runs 15 residues. Original analysis: Counts of nucleated cells, estimated from reference gene primer amplification, were obtained. Assay: immunoSEQ multiplex PCR; the TCRdb copy retains only in-frame clones and omits some. That table furnishes V, J and clone size, whereas the DNA furnished D and trimming. The repertoire holds around 270,000 clones, with about 89% as singletons. The chain has TRBV6-1 and TRBJ1-5, with D perhaps TRBD1 (5 bases). The specimen was peripheral blood. The receptor was derived from a man aged 40-49 years with acute or convalescent COVID-19. The CDR3 protein is CASSEALTANQPQHF. The CDR3 DNA reads TGTGCCAGCAGTGAAGCCTTGACAGCTAATCAGCCCCAGCATTTT.